Reported below is one T cell receptor beta chain. The target antigen is unknown. The read gets to within 3 residues of the CDR3 end, and the germline J gene fills in the rest. HPV was found by MY09/MY11 PCR and dot-blot genotyping. This sample stems from a study of T cells in women clearing cervical HPV infection. General study findings and limits: Repertoire richness, not evenness, was significantly elevated in CIN3+ cases versus controls.

Sequenced by immunoSEQ multiplex PCR; TCRdb stores in-frame clones only, minus some. The specimen's table records tens of thousands of clones. This CDR3 contains 12 residues. The germline V and J ends were trimmed by 7 bases and 5 bases, with 14 bases remaining between them. Germline V gene lookup returns CDR1 SQVTM and CDR2 ANQGSEA. Input material: blood buffy coat. The chain joins TRBV29-1 to TRBJ2-5, with D maybe TRBD2 (6 bases). The TCR sequence derives from a woman aged 18 to 75 with a cervical HPV16 infection that either progressed to CIN3+ or cleared (not recorded which). CDR3 DNA, as far as it was read: TGCAGCGGGGGGGTGGAGACGGAGACC. Residues: CSGGVETET. The entire CDR3 protein is CSGGVETETQYF.